This entry lists 2 T cell receptor beta chains sequenced from one sample in a study of blood T cell repertoires in COVID-19. Assay: immunoSEQ multiplex PCR; the TCRdb copy retains only in-frame clones and omits some. The sample records approximately 350,000 clones, around nine tenths being singletons. Sequencing input: peripheral blood. The receptor set was obtained from a woman in her 70s with COVID-19, enrolled during active disease.

The chain recombines TRBV27 with TRBJ2-3; possible D gene TRBD1, 6 bases. Looked up from germline, CDR1 is MNHEY and CDR2 is SMNVEV (reference sequence). V shed 5 bases and J shed 0 bases, with 24 bases lying between them. The CDR3 spans 19 residues. Here the CDR3 DNA reads TGTGCCAGCAGTCCAGGGGAAGGGCCACTGTACTATAGCACAGATACGCAGTATTTT. This gives the protein CASSPGEGPLYYSTDTQYF.

With regard to this clone: At one of its ends the junction is not consistent with the germline gene, which may arise from a read error. The J gene is TRBJ2-3, the V gene TRBV3-1 (or the pseudogene TRBV3-2), with 7 nucleotides matching TRBD2. CDR1 and CDR2 from the germline V gene are LGHDT and YNNKEL (reference sequence). This CDR3 has 12 residues. Here the CDR3 reads CASSQVGLEQYF. The CDR3 DNA reads TGTGCCAGCAGTCAAGTAGGACTAGAGCAGTATTTT.